The clone carrying this T cell receptor beta chain was counted between two and nine times. Its antigen is currently unknown. The V gene end was trimmed by 7 bases and the J gene end by 7 bases; junction bases not matched to a gene: 3. The V gene's germline CDR1 is SGHNT and CDR2 YYREEE (reference sequence). The CDR3 length is 12 residues. The record originates from a study of T-cell memory formation after mild COVID-19. Study-level background: TCR clusters were largely donor specific. Findings and caveats of the study: Second-wave clones reaching peak frequency on day 37 lacked confirmed SARS-CoV-2 specificity.

Constant-segment-primed 5'RACE gave TCR alpha and TCR beta cDNA libraries with sample barcodes and UMIs. MiXCR, applied by TCRdb to the 5' RACE reads, yields one record per CDR3 protein. The table shows 200,000 to 300,000 distinct CDR3 sequences, with 15% to 17% occurring only once. This receptor was identified in an adult woman who had mild COVID-19 (a few samples of this study predate the infection). Cell type and time point are not known. Sequencing used PBMCs or a T cell subset sorted from them (not recorded which). V usage is TRBV5-4 and J usage is TRBJ2-7; 12 bases are shared with TRBD1. CDR3 in amino acids: CASGTGGWEQYF. The CDR3 nucleotides are TGTGCCAGCGGGACAGGGGGCTGGGAGCAGTACTTC.